Listed below are T cell receptor beta chains from one sample, sequenced in a study of blood T cell repertoires in COVID-19. Clones were sequenced by immunoSEQ multiplex PCR, and TCRdb holds only the in-frame ones, with some missing. Among 150,000 or so clones listed, about 90% were seen once. Sequenced material: peripheral blood. These receptors all come from a man aged 80 or over with acute or convalescent COVID-19. Each CDR3 is given with its conserved first and last residue. Each record gives: D gene, V gene, J gene, clone size, CDR3 DNA, CDR3 protein. A D gene is named only where the DNA matches it firmly. Some rows have no size entry. The others give once, few or many, or a class for an expanded clone.

D gene: TRBD2; V gene: TRBV4-2; J gene: TRBJ2-5; clone size: -; CDR3 DNA: TGTGCCAGCAGCCAAGTATCCGAATGGGCTAGCGGGGGCAACCAAGAGACCCAGTACTTC; CDR3 protein: CASSQVSEWASGGNQETQYF
D gene: -; V gene: TRBV23-1; J gene: TRBJ2-6; clone size: -; CDR3 DNA: TGCGCCAGCAGTCAATCTTGTCCCCCCGCAGGGACTGGGGCCAACGTCCTGACTTTC; CDR3 protein: CASSQSCPPAGTGANVLTF
D gene: TRBD1; V gene: TRBV6-2/TRBV6-3; J gene: TRBJ2-7; clone size: -; CDR3 DNA: TGTGCCAGCAGTTACTCCGACACAGGGGGAAGGTACGAGCAGTACTTC; CDR3 protein: CASSYSDTGGRYEQYF
D gene: TRBD1; V gene: TRBV27; J gene: TRBJ2-3; clone size: -; CDR3 DNA: TGTGCCAGCAGTCCCACGAGGACAGGGTCCACAGATACGCAGTATTTT; CDR3 protein: CASSPTRTGSTDTQYF
D gene: TRBD1; V gene: TRBV2; J gene: TRBJ1-3; clone size: -; CDR3 DNA: TGTGCCAGCAGTGCAGACAGGGTGGCCGGAAACACCATATATTTT; CDR3 protein: CASSADRVAGNTIYF
D gene: -; V gene: TRBV18; J gene: TRBJ2-7; clone size: -; CDR3 DNA: TGTGCCAGCTCACCACGGAGTGGGTCCGATGAGCAGTACTTC; CDR3 protein: CASSPRSGSDEQYF
D gene: -; V gene: TRBV2; J gene: TRBJ2-7; clone size: once; CDR3 DNA: TGTGCCAGCAGTGTGGAGTTCTACGAGCAGTACTTC; CDR3 protein: CASSVEFYEQYF
D gene: -; V gene: TRBV28; J gene: TRBJ2-2; clone size: once; CDR3 DNA: TGTGCCAGCAGTTCGTCCACCGGGGAGCTGTTTTTT; CDR3 protein: CASSSSTGELFF
D gene: -; V gene: TRBV28; J gene: TRBJ2-7; clone size: -; CDR3 DNA: TGTGCCAGCAGTTTTAACGGGGGCTACGAGCAGTACTTC; CDR3 protein: CASSFNGGYEQYF
D gene: TRBD2; V gene: TRBV4-1; J gene: TRBJ2-1; clone size: -; CDR3 DNA: TGCGCCAGCAGCTTCGCCCAACTAGCGGGAGAGGACAATGAGCAGTTCTTC; CDR3 protein: CASSFAQLAGEDNEQFF
D gene: TRBD2; V gene: TRBV27; J gene: TRBJ2-1; clone size: -; CDR3 DNA: TGTGCCAGCGGCCCGGGGGGGAACAAAAAGGCCTACAATGAGCAGTTCTTC; CDR3 protein: CASGPGGNKKAYNEQFF
D gene: -; V gene: TRBV4-2; J gene: TRBJ2-1; clone size: -; CDR3 DNA: TGTGCCAGCAGCCAAGAGCTTGTTGCGGTTTACAATGAGCAGTTCTTC; CDR3 protein: CASSQELVAVYNEQFF
D gene: TRBD2; V gene: TRBV6-5; J gene: TRBJ2-1; clone size: -; CDR3 DNA: TGTGCCAGCAGTATAGCGGGGGGCAATGAGCAGTTCTTC; CDR3 protein: CASSIAGGNEQFF
D gene: -; V gene: TRBV5-1; J gene: TRBJ1-3; clone size: -; CDR3 DNA: TGCGCCAGCAGCTTGCCCCAAACAGGGAACTCTGGAAACACCATATATTTT; CDR3 protein: CASSLPQTGNSGNTIYF
D gene: TRBD2; V gene: TRBV29-1; J gene: TRBJ2-3; clone size: -; CDR3 DNA: TGCAGCGTTATCGAGCGGGGGAGGACAGATACGCAGTATTTT; CDR3 protein: CSVIERGRTDTQYF
D gene: -; V gene: TRBV28; J gene: TRBJ1-2; clone size: -; CDR3 DNA: TGTGCCAGCAGTTTATTTCCGGCAGGGGACTATGGCTACACCTTC; CDR3 protein: CASSLFPAGDYGYTF
D gene: TRBD2; V gene: TRBV28; J gene: TRBJ2-1; clone size: -; CDR3 DNA: TGTGCCAGCAGCACTAGCGGGCCCTCCTACAATGAGCAGTTCTTC; CDR3 protein: CASSTSGPSYNEQFF
D gene: -; V gene: TRBV18; J gene: TRBJ1-5; clone size: -; CDR3 DNA: TGTGCCAGCTCACCACCGGGGCTATATCAGCCCCAGCATTTT; CDR3 protein: CASSPPGLYQPQHF
D gene: TRBD1; V gene: TRBV28; J gene: TRBJ1-4; clone size: -; CDR3 DNA: TGTGCCAGCAGCCACAGGGGACGGGAAAAACTGTTTTTT; CDR3 protein: CASSHRGREKLFF
D gene: -; V gene: TRBV30; J gene: TRBJ1-4; clone size: -; CDR3 DNA: TGTGCCTGGGCCCGGGGGGGGTCAACTAATGAAAAACTGTTTTTT; CDR3 protein: CAWARGGSTNEKLFF
D gene: -; V gene: TRBV7-9; J gene: TRBJ2-5; clone size: -; CDR3 DNA: TGTGCCAGCAGCTCAACCTCCCGGGAGACCCAGTACTTC; CDR3 protein: CASSSTSRETQYF
D gene: TRBD1; V gene: TRBV3-1/TRBV3-2; J gene: TRBJ1-2; clone size: -; CDR3 DNA: TGTGCCAGCAGCCAAGCGGGGACAGGCTATGGCTACACCTTC; CDR3 protein: CASSQAGTGYGYTF
D gene: -; V gene: TRBV28; J gene: TRBJ2-2; clone size: -; CDR3 DNA: TGTGCCAGCGGGCCCCGAACCGGGGAGCTGTTTTTT; CDR3 protein: CASGPRTGELFF
D gene: TRBD1; V gene: TRBV24-1; J gene: TRBJ2-1; clone size: -; CDR3 DNA: TGTGCCACCAGTGACGGCTCGGGACAGGGGTTGAATGAGCAGTTCTTC; CDR3 protein: CATSDGSGQGLNEQFF
D gene: TRBD2; V gene: TRBV27; J gene: TRBJ2-7; clone size: -; CDR3 DNA: TGTGCCAGCAGCATCGGGACTAGCGGGACCTACGAGCAGTACTTC; CDR3 protein: CASSIGTSGTYEQYF
D gene: TRBD2; V gene: TRBV30; J gene: TRBJ2-2; clone size: once; CDR3 DNA: TGTGCCTGGATGCGGGGACTAAGGAACACCGGGGAGCTGTTTTTT; CDR3 protein: CAWMRGLRNTGELFF
D gene: TRBD1; V gene: TRBV27; J gene: TRBJ1-1; clone size: once; CDR3 DNA: TGTGCCAGCAGTTGGACAGGGGCCATAAACACTGAAGCTTTCTTT; CDR3 protein: CASSWTGAINTEAFF
D gene: -; V gene: TRBV19; J gene: TRBJ1-3; clone size: -; CDR3 DNA: TGTGCCAGTAGTATTCGGGATGGCTCTGGAAACACCATATATTTT; CDR3 protein: CASSIRDGSGNTIYF
D gene: -; V gene: TRBV5-6; J gene: TRBJ2-5; clone size: -; CDR3 DNA: TGTGCCAGCAGCTTGGAAAATCAAAACAGGGCGGTAAAGACCCAGTACTTC; CDR3 protein: CASSLENQNRAVKTQYF
D gene: -; V gene: TRBV3-1/TRBV3-2; J gene: TRBJ2-1; clone size: -; CDR3 DNA: TGTGCCAGCAGCCATGTCTGGGGAGGCCACAATGAGCAGTTCTTC; CDR3 protein: CASSHVWGGHNEQFF
D gene: -; V gene: TRBV2; J gene: TRBJ1-6; clone size: -; CDR3 DNA: TGTGCCAGCAGTTTCACGGGAATTGATTCACCCCTCCACTTT; CDR3 protein: CASSFTGIDSPLHF
D gene: TRBD1; V gene: TRBV30; J gene: TRBJ1-6; clone size: once; CDR3 DNA: TGTGCCTGTACCCATCGGACAGGGGATAATTCACCCCTCCACTTT; CDR3 protein: CACTHRTGDNSPLHF
D gene: -; V gene: TRBV27; J gene: TRBJ2-3; clone size: -; CDR3 DNA: TGTGCCAGCAGTTTAAGAGGGAGACCCCCAGATACGCAGTATTTT; CDR3 protein: CASSLRGRPPDTQYF
D gene: -; V gene: TRBV25-1; J gene: TRBJ1-1; clone size: -; CDR3 DNA: TGTGCCAGCAGTTTAGCAGGGATGAACACTGAAGCTTTCTTT; CDR3 protein: CASSLAGMNTEAFF
D gene: -; V gene: TRBV5-5; J gene: TRBJ1-3; clone size: -; CDR3 DNA: TGTGCCAGCAGCTTGTACGCGACAGAAAAAGGAAACACCATATATTTT; CDR3 protein: CASSLYATEKGNTIYF
D gene: -; V gene: TRBV11-3; J gene: TRBJ1-1; clone size: -; CDR3 DNA: TGTGCCAGCAGCTTAGGTACACCAGGGAACACTGAAGCTTTCTTT; CDR3 protein: CASSLGTPGNTEAFF
D gene: -; V gene: TRBV7-7; J gene: TRBJ2-7; clone size: once; CDR3 DNA: TGTGCCAGCAGAAACAATGAGCAGTACTTC; CDR3 protein: CASRNNEQYF
D gene: -; V gene: TRBV11-3; J gene: TRBJ2-3; clone size: -; CDR3 DNA: TGTGCCAGCAGCCCGTCTGCGGGCACAGATACGCAGTATTTT; CDR3 protein: CASSPSAGTDTQYF
D gene: -; V gene: TRBV6-5; J gene: TRBJ1-5; clone size: -; CDR3 DNA: TGTGCCAGCAGTTACTCGAGTACAGGCAATCAGCCCCAGCATTTT; CDR3 protein: CASSYSSTGNQPQHF
D gene: -; V gene: TRBV28; J gene: TRBJ2-7; clone size: -; CDR3 DNA: TGTGCCAGCAGTTTACAAGGACAGTCCTCCTACGAGCAGTACTTC; CDR3 protein: CASSLQGQSSYEQYF
D gene: TRBD2; V gene: TRBV14; J gene: TRBJ2-3; clone size: -; CDR3 DNA: TGTGCCAGCAGCCCAGCGGGAGGGCCCACAGATACGCAGTATTTT; CDR3 protein: CASSPAGGPTDTQYF
D gene: -; V gene: TRBV30; J gene: TRBJ2-1; clone size: -; CDR3 DNA: TGTGCCTGGAGCTCGCTAGGCTTCGTCTCCTACAATGAGCAGTTCTTC; CDR3 protein: CAWSSLGFVSYNEQFF
D gene: TRBD1; V gene: TRBV6-5; J gene: TRBJ2-2; clone size: -; CDR3 DNA: TGTGCCAGCTCCCCAACAGGGGACACCGGGGAGCTGTTTTTT; CDR3 protein: CASSPTGDTGELFF
D gene: -; V gene: TRBV4-2; J gene: TRBJ2-7; clone size: many; CDR3 DNA: TGTGCCAGCAGCCCTAGCCTAACTCCCTACGAGCAGTACTTC; CDR3 protein: CASSPSLTPYEQYF
D gene: TRBD1; V gene: TRBV6-6; J gene: TRBJ1-2; clone size: -; CDR3 DNA: TGTGCCAGCAGTGCCGGGACAGGGCCGTCTAACTATGGCTACACCTTC; CDR3 protein: CASSAGTGPSNYGYTF
D gene: TRBD1; V gene: TRBV5-1; J gene: TRBJ1-2; clone size: -; CDR3 DNA: TGCGCCAGCAGCTTGGACGGGACAGACTATGGCTACACCTTC; CDR3 protein: CASSLDGTDYGYTF
D gene: -; V gene: TRBV13; J gene: TRBJ1-3; clone size: -; CDR3 DNA: TGTGCCAGCAGCTTAGGCCTCGGGGATTTAAACACCATATATTTT; CDR3 protein: CASSLGLGDLNTIYF
D gene: -; V gene: TRBV18; J gene: TRBJ2-7; clone size: -; CDR3 DNA: TGTGCCAGCTCACTCGAGCGGGTGGTCGAGCAGTACTTC; CDR3 protein: CASSLERVVEQYF
D gene: -; V gene: TRBV7-9; J gene: TRBJ2-2; clone size: few; CDR3 DNA: TGTGCCAGCAGCTTAGTCTCCGGGAGAAGCGGGGAGCTGTTTTTT; CDR3 protein: CASSLVSGRSGELFF
D gene: -; V gene: TRBV28; J gene: TRBJ1-5; clone size: -; CDR3 DNA: TGTGCCAGCAGTGGACAGTCCAATCAGCCCCAGCATTTT; CDR3 protein: CASSGQSNQPQHF